This T cell receptor beta chain was sequenced during a study of T cell responses to AZD1222 COVID-19 vaccine. General observations from the study: Females outnumbered males among donors, who were mostly white British; clonal diversity was possibly underestimated. Repertoire collection took place solely once the T cell response had peaked.

This table comes from immunoSEQ multiplex PCR, and its TCRdb copy is limited to in-frame clones, with some not included. The data contain 120,000 to 150,000 clones, roughly 89% of them singletons. On this clone itself: The antigen is unknown. The junction and the germline gene differ at one end; a read error may be behind it.

This sequence was found in an adult in good health. The specimen comprised peripheral blood, sampled on day 0 of AZD1222 vaccination.

CDR3 nucleotides: TGTGCCAGCTCGTCCGAAGGACAGGGAGTGTCCTTC. It codes for CASSSEGQGVSF. The chain has TRBV18 and TRBJ2-7, with 8 positions matching TRBD1. Germline V gives CDR1 KGHSH, CDR2 LQKENI. CDR3 length equals 12 residues.